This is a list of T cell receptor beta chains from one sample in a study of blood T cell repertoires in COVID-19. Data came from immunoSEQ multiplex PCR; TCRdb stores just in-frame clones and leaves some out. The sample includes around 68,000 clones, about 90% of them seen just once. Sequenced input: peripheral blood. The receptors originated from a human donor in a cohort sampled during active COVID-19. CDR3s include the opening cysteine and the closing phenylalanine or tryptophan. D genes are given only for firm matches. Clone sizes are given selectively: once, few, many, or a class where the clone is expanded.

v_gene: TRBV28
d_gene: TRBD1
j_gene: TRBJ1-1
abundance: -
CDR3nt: TGTGCCAGCAGTTCCGTAACAGGGGGTGGCACTGAAGCTTTCTTT
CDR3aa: CASSSVTGGGTEAFF

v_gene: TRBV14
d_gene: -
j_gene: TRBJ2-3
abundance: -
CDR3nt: TGTGCCAGCAGCCCTGGAGGGAGTGAGGAAGATACGCAGTATTTT
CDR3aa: CASSPGGSEEDTQYF

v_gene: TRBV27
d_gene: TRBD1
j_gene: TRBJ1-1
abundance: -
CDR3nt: TGTGCCAGCTCAACCAGGGGGGTTTACACTGAAGCTTTCTTT
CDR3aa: CASSTRGVYTEAFF

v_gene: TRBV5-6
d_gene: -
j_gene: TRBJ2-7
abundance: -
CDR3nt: TGTGCCAGCAGCTTGGCTGTTAGCGGGACAGAGATCTACGAGCAGTACTTC
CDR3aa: CASSLAVSGTEIYEQYF

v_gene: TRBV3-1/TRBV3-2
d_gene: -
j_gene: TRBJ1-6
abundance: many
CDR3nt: TGTGCCAGCAGCTTCACGGTGAATTCACCCCTCCACTTT
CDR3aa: CASSFTVNSPLHF

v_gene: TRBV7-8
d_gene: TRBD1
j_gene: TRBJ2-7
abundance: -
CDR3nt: TGTGCCAGCAGCTTAGCAGGGGGCAGGTACGAGCAGTACTTC
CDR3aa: CASSLAGGRYEQYF

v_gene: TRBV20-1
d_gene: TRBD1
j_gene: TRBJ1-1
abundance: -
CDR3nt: TGCAGTGTCCAGGGGGGAAGCGCTTTCTTT
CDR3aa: CSVQGGSAFF

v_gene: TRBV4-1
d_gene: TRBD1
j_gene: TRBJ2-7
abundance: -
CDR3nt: TGCGCCAGCAGCCAAGGACAGGGGCTTAACTACGAGCAGTACTTC
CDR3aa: CASSQGQGLNYEQYF

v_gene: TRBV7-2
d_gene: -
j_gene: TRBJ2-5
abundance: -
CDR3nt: TGTGCCAGCAGTTCTACTAGGTTGGAGACCCAGTACTTC
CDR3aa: CASSSTRLETQYF

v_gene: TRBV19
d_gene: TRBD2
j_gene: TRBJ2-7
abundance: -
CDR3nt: TGTGCCAGTAGTATGTCTAGCGGGAGTTCTACGGAGCAGTACTTC
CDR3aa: CASSMSSGSSTEQYF

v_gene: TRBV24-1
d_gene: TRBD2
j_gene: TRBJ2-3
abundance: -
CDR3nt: TGTGCCACCAGTGATTTGGCTAGCGGCGCTGGAGATACGCAGTATTTT
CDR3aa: CATSDLASGAGDTQYF

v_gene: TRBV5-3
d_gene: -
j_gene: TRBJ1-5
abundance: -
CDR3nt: TGTGCCAGAAGCTTGGCCCTGCGGGGGGCAATGAGCAATCAGCCCCAGCATTTT
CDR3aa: CARSLALRGAMSNQPQHF

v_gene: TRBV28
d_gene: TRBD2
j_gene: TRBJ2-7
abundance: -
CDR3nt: TGTGCCAGCAGACGCGGGGGAAGCTCCTACGAGCAGTACTTC
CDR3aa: CASRRGGSSYEQYF

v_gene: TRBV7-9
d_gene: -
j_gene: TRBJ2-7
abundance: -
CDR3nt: TGTGCCAGCAGCTTAACGGACGGGACCTACGAGCAGTACTTC
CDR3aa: CASSLTDGTYEQYF

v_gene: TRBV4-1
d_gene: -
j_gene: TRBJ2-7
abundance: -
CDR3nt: TGCGCCAGCAGCCAACCCCCCACAGGGACCTACGAGCAGTACTTC
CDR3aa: CASSQPPTGTYEQYF

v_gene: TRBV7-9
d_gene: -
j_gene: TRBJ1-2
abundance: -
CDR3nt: TGTGCCAGCAGCAGGGGAGGCTATGGCTACACCTTC
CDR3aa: CASSRGGYGYTF

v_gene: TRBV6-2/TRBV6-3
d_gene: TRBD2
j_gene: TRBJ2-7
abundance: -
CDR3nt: TGTGCCAGCAGTTACCAGCGGGGGGGCTCCGAGCAGTACTTC
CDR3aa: CASSYQRGGSEQYF

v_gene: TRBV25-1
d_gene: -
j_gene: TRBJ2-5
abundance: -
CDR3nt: TGTGCCAGCAGTGAACCTCCCGGGGGTCGCCAAGAGACCCAGTACTTC
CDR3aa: CASSEPPGGRQETQYF

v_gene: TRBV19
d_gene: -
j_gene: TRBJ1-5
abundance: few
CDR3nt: TGTGCCAGTAGTACCGGGACATACTTTCAGCCCCAGCATTTT
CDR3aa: CASSTGTYFQPQHF

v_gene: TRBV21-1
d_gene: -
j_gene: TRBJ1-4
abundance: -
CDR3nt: TGTGCCAGCAGCGCCCGGGACGGGACAGGGAAGGAAAAACTGTTTTTT
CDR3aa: CASSARDGTGKEKLFF

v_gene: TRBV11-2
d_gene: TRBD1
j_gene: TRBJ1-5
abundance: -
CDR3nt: TGTGCCAGCAGCGTCCCAGGGGGGAGCAATCAGCCCCAGCATTTT
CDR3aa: CASSVPGGSNQPQHF

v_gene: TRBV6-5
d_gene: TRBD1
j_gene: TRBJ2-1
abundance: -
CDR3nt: TGTGCCAGCAGTCACAGGGGACCATACTACAATGAGCAGTTCTTC
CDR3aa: CASSHRGPYYNEQFF

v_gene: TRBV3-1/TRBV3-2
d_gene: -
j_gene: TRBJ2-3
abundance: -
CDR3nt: TGTGCCAGCAGCCAATCGGGAGTTTCTGCAGATACGCAGTATTTT
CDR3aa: CASSQSGVSADTQYF

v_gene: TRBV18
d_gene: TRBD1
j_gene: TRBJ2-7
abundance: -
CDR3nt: TGTGCCAGCTCACCTGGGACAGGGGTTCCGTACGAGCAGTACTTC
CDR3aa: CASSPGTGVPYEQYF

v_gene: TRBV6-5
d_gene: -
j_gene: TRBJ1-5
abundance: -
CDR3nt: TGTGCCAGTGGAAGGACAGTGACTAGCAATCAGCCCCAGCATTTT
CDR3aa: CASGRTVTSNQPQHF

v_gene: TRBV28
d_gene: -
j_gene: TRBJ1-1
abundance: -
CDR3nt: TGTGCCAGCAGAGAGTCAAACACTGAAGCTTTCTTT
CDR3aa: CASRESNTEAFF

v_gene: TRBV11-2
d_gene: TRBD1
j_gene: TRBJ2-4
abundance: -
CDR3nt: TGTGCCAGCAGCTCGGGACAGCTGGGGGCCAAAAACATTCAGTACTTC
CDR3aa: CASSSGQLGAKNIQYF

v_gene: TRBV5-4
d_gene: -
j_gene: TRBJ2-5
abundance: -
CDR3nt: TGTGCCAGCAGCTTGGAGACTAGGGATGAGACCCAGTACTTC
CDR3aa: CASSLETRDETQYF

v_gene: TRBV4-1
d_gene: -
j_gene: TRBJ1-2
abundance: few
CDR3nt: TGCGCCAGCAGCTTCCGTAACAGGGTAACTAACTATGGCTACACCTTC
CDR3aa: CASSFRNRVTNYGYTF

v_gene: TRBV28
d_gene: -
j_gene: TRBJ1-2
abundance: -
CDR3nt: TGTGCCAGCAGTAATCCCCCGGAGGGCGATGGCTACACCTTC
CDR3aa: CASSNPPEGDGYTF